What follows are 2 T cell receptor beta chains derived from one specimen sequenced in a study of somatic mutations in cytotoxic T cells in rheumatoid arthritis. Assay used: immunoSEQ multiplex PCR; TCRdb lists only in-frame clones, some missing. The data show about 19,000 clones, roughly 85% seen once. The specimen was CD8+ T cells sorted from blood. These receptors were taken from a woman aged 40 to 55 with rheumatoid arthritis.

CDR3 nucleotide sequence: TGCGCCAGCAGTTCTAGCGGGGGAGCCTACAATGAGCAGTTCTTC. Translated: CASSSSGGAYNEQFF. This chain joins TRBV4-1 and TRBJ2-1; 10 positions agree with TRBD2. Germline CDR1 is MGHRA and CDR2 is YSYEKL. With V trimmed by 6 bases and J by 2 bases, 4 bases remained unmatched. This CDR3 comprises 15 residues.

This chain joins TRBV7-6 and TRBJ2-1; 12 bases match TRBD2. CDR3 length: 17 residues. The V segment lost 1 base and the J segment 4 bases; nucleotides outside the gene matches: 5. Germline CDR1 reads SGHVS; CDR2 reads FNYEAQ. The CDR3 is CASSLGIGTSGYNEQFF. DNA for the CDR3: TGTGCCAGCAGCTTAGGAATAGGGACTAGCGGGTACAATGAGCAGTTCTTC.